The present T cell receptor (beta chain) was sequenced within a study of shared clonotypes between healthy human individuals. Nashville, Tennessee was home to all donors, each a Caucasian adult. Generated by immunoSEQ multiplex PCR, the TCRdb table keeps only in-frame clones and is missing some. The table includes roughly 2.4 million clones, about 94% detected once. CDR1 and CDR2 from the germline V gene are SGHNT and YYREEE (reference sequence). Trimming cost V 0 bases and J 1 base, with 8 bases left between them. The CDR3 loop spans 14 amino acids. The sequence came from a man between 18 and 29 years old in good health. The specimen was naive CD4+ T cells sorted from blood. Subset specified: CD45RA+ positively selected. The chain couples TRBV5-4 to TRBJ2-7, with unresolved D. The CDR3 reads CASSLGSVSYEQYF. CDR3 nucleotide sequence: TGTGCCAGCAGCTTGGGGTCAGTTTCCTACGAGCAGTACTTC. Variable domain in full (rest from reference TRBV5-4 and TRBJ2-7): ETGVTQSPTHLIKTRGQQVTLRCSSQSGHNTVSWYQQALGQGPQFIFQYYREEENGRGNFPPRFSGLQFPNYSSELNVNALELDDSALYLCASSLGSVSYEQYFGPGTRLTVT.